This record covers a single T cell receptor beta chain. This sample was taken from a study of patients and donors after allogeneic stem cell transplantation. TCRdb independently ran MiXCR on the RT-PCR reads; one entry per CDR3 protein. The sample consists of under 200,000 distinct CDR3 sequences, approximately 28% of them appearing once. The CDR3 is 13 amino acids. V was pared by 5 bases and J by 7 bases, with 15 bases between. Input material: blood, either unsorted or a sorted T cell fraction (not recorded which). The source is a human donor who was either an allogeneic HSCT recipient or a stem cell or donor lymphocyte infusion donor (not recorded which). It is not recorded whose cells these are; they may come from a transplant donor. The chain is built from TRBV12-3 or TRBV12-4 and TRBJ2-7, with D hard to call. In DNA form, the CDR3 reads TGTGCCAGCAGTCCTACACCTCTGGGAGAGCAGTACTTC. Translation: CASSPTPLGEQYF.